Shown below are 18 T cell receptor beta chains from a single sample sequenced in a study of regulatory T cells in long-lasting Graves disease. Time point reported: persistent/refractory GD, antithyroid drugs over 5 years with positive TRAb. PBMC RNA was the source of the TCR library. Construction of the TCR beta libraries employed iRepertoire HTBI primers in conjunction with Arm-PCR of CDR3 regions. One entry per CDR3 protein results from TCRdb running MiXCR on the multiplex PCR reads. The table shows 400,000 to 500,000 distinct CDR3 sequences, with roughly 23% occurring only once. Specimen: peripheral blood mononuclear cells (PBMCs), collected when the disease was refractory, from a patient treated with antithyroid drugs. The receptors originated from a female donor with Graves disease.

CDR3: CASTIGVLNTEAFF. Here the CDR3 DNA reads TGTGCCAGCACTATAGGGGTCTTGAACACTGAAGCTTTCTTT. The J gene is TRBJ1-1, the V gene TRBV6-1; tentative D call: TRBD1 (5 bases). This CDR3 has 14 amino acids. Germline V gene sequence: CDR1 MNHNS, CDR2 SASEGT. V was trimmed by 7 bases and J by 0 bases, leaving 12 bases between them.

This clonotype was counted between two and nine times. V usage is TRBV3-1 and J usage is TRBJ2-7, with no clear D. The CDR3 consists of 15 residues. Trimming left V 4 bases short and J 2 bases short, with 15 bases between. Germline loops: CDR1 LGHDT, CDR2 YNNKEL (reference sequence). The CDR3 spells CASSRRHLDPYEQYF. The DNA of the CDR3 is TGTGCCAGCAGCCGTCGGCACCTGGACCCCTACGAGCAGTACTTC.

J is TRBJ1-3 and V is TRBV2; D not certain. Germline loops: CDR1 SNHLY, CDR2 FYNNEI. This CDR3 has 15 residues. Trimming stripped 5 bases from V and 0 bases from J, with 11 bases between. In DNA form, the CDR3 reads TGTGCCAGCAGTCCCGGACGGAACTCTGGAAACACCATATATTTT. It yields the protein CASSPGRNSGNTIYF.

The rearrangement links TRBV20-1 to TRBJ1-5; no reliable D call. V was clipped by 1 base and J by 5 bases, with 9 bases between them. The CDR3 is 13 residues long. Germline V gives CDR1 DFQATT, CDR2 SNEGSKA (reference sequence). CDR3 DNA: TGCAGTGCTAGAGGGGGTTCTGATCAGCCCCAGCATTTT. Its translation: CSARGGSDQPQHF.

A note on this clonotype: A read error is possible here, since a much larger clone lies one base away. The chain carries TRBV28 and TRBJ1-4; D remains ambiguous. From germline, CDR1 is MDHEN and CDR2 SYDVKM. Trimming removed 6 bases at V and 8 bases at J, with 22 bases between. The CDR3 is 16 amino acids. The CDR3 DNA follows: TGTGCCAGCAGGGCCGGACCTCGAGGCCACTCAGAAAAACTGTTTTTT. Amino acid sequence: CASRAGPRGHSEKLFF.

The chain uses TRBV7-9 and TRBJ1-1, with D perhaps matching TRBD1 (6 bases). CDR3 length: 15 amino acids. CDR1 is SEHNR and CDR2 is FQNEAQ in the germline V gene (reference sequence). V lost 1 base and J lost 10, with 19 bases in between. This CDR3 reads CASSLGGTPYIPAFF. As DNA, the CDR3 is TGTGCCAGCAGCTTAGGGGGGACACCTTACATTCCAGCTTTCTTT. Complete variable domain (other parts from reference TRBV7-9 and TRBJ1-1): DTGVSQNPRHKITKRGQNVTFRCDPISEHNRLYWYRQTLGQGPEFLTYFQNEAQLEKSRLLSDRFSAERPKGSFSTLEIQRTEQGDSAMYLCASSLGGTPYIPAFFGQGTRLTVV.

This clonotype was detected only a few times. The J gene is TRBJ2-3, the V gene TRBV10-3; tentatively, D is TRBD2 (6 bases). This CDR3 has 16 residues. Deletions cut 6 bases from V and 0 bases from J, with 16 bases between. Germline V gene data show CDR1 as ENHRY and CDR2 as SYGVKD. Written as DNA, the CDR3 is TGTGCCATCAGCCCCGTGGAGGGACCTAGCACAGATACGCAGTATTTT. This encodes CAISPVEGPSTDTQYF.

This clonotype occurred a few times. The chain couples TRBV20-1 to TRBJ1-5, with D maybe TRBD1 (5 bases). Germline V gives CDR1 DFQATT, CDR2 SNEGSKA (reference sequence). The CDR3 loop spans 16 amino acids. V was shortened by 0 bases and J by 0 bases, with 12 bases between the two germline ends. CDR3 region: CSAREQEGYSNQPQHF. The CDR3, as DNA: TGCAGTGCTAGAGAACAGGAAGGTTATAGCAATCAGCCCCAGCATTTT.

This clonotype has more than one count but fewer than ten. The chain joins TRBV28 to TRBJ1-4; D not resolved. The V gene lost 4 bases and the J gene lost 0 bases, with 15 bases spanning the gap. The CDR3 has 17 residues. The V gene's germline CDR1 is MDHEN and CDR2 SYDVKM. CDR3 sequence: CASSWSLGGATNEKLFF. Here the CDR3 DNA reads TGTGCCAGCAGTTGGTCTCTGGGCGGCGCAACTAATGAAAAACTGTTTTTT.

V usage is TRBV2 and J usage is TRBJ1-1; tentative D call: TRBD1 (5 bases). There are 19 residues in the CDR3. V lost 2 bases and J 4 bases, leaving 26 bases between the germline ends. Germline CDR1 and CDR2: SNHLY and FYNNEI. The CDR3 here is CASSEISGGEGRFGTEAFF. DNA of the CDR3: TGTGCCAGCAGTGAAATTAGCGGGGGGGAGGGGCGCTTCGGCACTGAAGCTTTCTTT.

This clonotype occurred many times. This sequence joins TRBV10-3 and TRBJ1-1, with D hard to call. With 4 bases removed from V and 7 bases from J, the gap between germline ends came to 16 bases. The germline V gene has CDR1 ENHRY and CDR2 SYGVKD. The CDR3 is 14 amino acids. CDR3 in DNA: TGTGCCATCAGTGCTGGCCCGGAGAGGAGTGAAGCTTTCTTT. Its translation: CAISAGPERSEAFF.

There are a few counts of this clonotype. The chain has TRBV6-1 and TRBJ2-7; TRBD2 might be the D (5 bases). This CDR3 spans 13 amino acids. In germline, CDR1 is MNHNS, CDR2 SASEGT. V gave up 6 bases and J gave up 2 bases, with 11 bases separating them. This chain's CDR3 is CASRPPGTYEQYF. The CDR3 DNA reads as TGTGCCAGCAGACCCCCCGGGACCTACGAGCAGTACTTC.

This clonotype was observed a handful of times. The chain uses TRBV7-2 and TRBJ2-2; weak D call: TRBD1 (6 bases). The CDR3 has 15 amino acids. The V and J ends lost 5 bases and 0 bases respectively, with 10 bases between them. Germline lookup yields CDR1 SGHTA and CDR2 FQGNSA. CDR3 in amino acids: CASSLDSPNTGELFF. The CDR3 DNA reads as TGTGCCAGCAGCCTGGACAGCCCGAACACCGGGGAGCTGTTTTTT.

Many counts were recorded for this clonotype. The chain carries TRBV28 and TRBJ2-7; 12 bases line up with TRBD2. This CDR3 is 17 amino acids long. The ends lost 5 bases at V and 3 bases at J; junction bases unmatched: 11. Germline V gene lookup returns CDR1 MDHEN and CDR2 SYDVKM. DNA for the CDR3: TGTGCCAGCAGTCCCCCTAGCGGGAGGGCGGCCGTCTACGAGCAGTACTTC. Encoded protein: CASSPPSGRAAVYEQYF.

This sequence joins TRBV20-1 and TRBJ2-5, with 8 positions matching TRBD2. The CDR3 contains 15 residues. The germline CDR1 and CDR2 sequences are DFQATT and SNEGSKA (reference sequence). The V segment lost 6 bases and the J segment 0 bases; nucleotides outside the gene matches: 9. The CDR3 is CSAAVAGTYQETQYF. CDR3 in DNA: TGCAGTGCAGCGGTAGCGGGGACATACCAAGAGACCCAGTACTTC.

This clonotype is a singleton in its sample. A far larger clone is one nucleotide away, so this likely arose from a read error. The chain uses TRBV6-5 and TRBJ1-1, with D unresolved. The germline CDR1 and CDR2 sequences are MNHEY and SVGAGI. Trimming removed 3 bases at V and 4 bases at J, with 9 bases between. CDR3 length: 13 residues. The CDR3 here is CASSYSVSTEAFF. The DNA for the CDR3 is TGTGCCAGCAGTTATTCGGTGAGCACTGAAGCTTTCTTT.

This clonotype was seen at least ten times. CDR3: CSVEGRIGGVNTEAFF. CDR3 coding DNA: TGCAGCGTTGAGGGTAGGATCGGGGGAGTAAACACTGAAGCTTTCTTT. The chain has TRBV29-1 and TRBJ1-1, with a tentative D call TRBD1 (5 bases). CDR1 and CDR2 from the germline V gene are SQVTM and ANQGSEA. This CDR3 has 16 amino acids. The V end lost 3 bases, the J end lost 2 bases, and 19 bases lay between the germline ends. Full variable domain (outside the CDR3, taken from reference TRBV29-1 and TRBJ1-1): SAVISQKPSRDICQRGTSLTIQCQVDSQVTMMFWYRQQPGQSLTLIATANQGSEATYESGFVIDKFPISRPNLTFSTLTVSNMSPEDSSIYLCSVEGRIGGVNTEAFFGQGTRLTVV.

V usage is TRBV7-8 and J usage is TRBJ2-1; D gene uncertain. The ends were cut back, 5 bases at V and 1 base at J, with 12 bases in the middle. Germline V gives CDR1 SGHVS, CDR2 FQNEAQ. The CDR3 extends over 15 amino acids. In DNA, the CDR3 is TGTGCCAGCAGCCAGACCCGCGTATCCTACAATGAGCAGTTCTTC. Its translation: CASSQTRVSYNEQFF.